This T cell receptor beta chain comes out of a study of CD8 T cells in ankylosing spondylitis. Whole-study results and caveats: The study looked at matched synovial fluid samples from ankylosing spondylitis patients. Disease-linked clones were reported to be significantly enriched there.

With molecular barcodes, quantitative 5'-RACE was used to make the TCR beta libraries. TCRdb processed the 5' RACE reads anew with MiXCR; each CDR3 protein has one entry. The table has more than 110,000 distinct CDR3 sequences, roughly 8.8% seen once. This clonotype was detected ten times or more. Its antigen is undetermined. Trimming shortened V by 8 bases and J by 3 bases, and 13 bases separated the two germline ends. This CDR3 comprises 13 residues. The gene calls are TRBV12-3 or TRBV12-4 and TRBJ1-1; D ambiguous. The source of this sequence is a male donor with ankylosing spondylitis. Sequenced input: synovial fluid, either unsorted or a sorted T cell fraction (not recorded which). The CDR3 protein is CASSWTSDTEAFF. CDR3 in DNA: TGTGCCAGCTCCTGGACGTCGGACACTGAAGCTTTCTTT.